This is a list of T cell receptor beta chains from one sample in a study of T cell responses to AZD1222 COVID-19 vaccine. TCRdb's copy holds only in-frame clones and misses some; the assay was immunoSEQ multiplex PCR. The sample holds 50,000 to 70,000 clones, 80% to 90% seen once. The sample in question was peripheral blood, obtained 28 days after the second AZD1222 dose. These receptors were taken from an adult who received the AZD1222 COVID-19 vaccine. CDR3s include the opening cysteine and the closing phenylalanine or tryptophan. The order of the fields is D gene, J gene, V gene, clone size, CDR3 DNA, CDR3 protein. The D gene is left open where the match is weak. Only part of the rows carry a size: once, few, many, or a class if the clone is expanded.

-,TRBJ1-2,TRBV30,-,TGTGCCTGGAGTGGCGGAGTCTATGGCTACACCTTC,CAWSGGVYGYTF
TRBD1,TRBJ1-1,TRBV5-1,once,TGCGCCAGCAGCCAACAGGGGTTGGAGATGAACACTGAAGCTTTCTTT,CASSQQGLEMNTEAFF
-,TRBJ2-2,TRBV7-6,-,TGTGCCAGCAGCTTAAGGGCAAGGGGCACCGGGGAGCTGTTTTTT,CASSLRARGTGELFF
TRBD1,TRBJ2-1,TRBV7-6,-,TGTGCCAGCAGCCACAACGCGGGACAGGGTTACAATGAGCAGTTCTTC,CASSHNAGQGYNEQFF
TRBD1,TRBJ2-5,TRBV18,-,TGTGCCAGCTCACCCGGGACAGGGTTACAAGAGACCCAGTACTTC,CASSPGTGLQETQYF
TRBD2,TRBJ2-3,TRBV10-3,-,TGTGCCATCAAAGGGGGGACTAGCGGGAGTACCGGCACAGATACGCAGTATTTT,CAIKGGTSGSTGTDTQYF
TRBD1,TRBJ2-2,TRBV3-1/TRBV3-2,-,TGTGCCAGCAGGGACGCCGGGACAGGGGGCTCCGGGGAGCTGTTTTTT,CASRDAGTGGSGELFF
TRBD1,TRBJ1-6,TRBV2,-,TGTGCCAGCATGTTGGGACAGGGGAATTCACCCCTCCACTTT,CASMLGQGNSPLHF
-,TRBJ1-4,TRBV5-4,-,TGTGCCAGCAGCTCGGGGTTACAGCAGTATGAAAAACTGTTTTTT,CASSSGLQQYEKLFF
-,TRBJ2-7,TRBV30,-,TGTGCCTGGAGTACGGGGGCCGAGCAGTACTTC,CAWSTGAEQYF
TRBD1,TRBJ1-1,TRBV11-2,-,TGTGCCAGCAGCTCCAGGACAGGGGGGGTTGAAGCTTTCTTT,CASSSRTGGVEAFF
TRBD1,TRBJ1-4,TRBV18,few,TGTGCCAGCTCACCGACAGGGGGTAGGGAAAAACTGTTTTTT,CASSPTGGREKLFF
TRBD1,TRBJ2-2,TRBV10-1,-,TGCGCCAGCACTACAGGGGGCGACACCGGGGAGCTGTTTTTT,CASTTGGDTGELFF
-,TRBJ2-4,TRBV7-2,-,TGTGCCAGCAGCTTAACAGGGTACGGAAACATTCAGTACTTC,CASSLTGYGNIQYF
-,TRBJ2-7,TRBV5-4,-,TGTGCCAGCAGCTTGGTGGTAGGGCGACAGTACTTC,CASSLVVGRQYF
-,TRBJ2-7,TRBV28,-,TGTGCCAGCAGTTCGAAGGGGCCGCAGTACTTC,CASSSKGPQYF
TRBD1,TRBJ2-1,TRBV7-2,-,TGTGCCAGCAGCTCGCCGACAGGGGCCATCAATGAGCAGTTCTTC,CASSSPTGAINEQFF
TRBD2,TRBJ2-7,TRBV29-1,-,TGCAGCGTACAAGCGGGAATGGGGGAGCAGTACTTC,CSVQAGMGEQYF
TRBD1,TRBJ1-2,TRBV5-1,-,TGCGCCAGCAGCTTGGGACAGGGGTGGGATGGCTACACCTTC,CASSLGQGWDGYTF
-,TRBJ1-1,TRBV19,once,TGTGCCAGTAGTATAGGACAGTTGAACACTGAAGCTTTCTTT,CASSIGQLNTEAFF
TRBD2,TRBJ2-5,TRBV28,-,TGTGCCAGCAGTTTGACTAGCGGGGGGAAAGAGACCCAGTACTTC,CASSLTSGGKETQYF
TRBD2,TRBJ2-3,TRBV9,once,TGTGCCAGCAGCCCGGGACTAGCGAGTGGAACAGATACGCAGTATTTT,CASSPGLASGTDTQYF